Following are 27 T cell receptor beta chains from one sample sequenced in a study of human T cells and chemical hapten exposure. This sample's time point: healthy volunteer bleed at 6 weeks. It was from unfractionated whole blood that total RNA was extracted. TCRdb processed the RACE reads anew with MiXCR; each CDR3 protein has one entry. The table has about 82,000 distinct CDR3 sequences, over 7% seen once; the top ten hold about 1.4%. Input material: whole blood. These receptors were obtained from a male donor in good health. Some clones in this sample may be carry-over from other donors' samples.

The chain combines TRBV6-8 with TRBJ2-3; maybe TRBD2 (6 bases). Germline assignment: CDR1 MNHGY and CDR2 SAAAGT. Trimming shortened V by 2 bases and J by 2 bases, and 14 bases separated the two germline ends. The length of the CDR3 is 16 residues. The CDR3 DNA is TGTGCCAGCAGTTACGGGTCTCTAGCGTCCACAGATACGCAGTATTTT. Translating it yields CASSYGSLASTDTQYF.

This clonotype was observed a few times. The chain's CDR3 is CASSLGQNEAFF. The DNA of the CDR3 is TGTGCCAGCAGTCTTGGACAGAATGAAGCTTTCTTT. This chain connects TRBV6-5 to TRBJ1-1; a possible D gene is TRBD1 (6 bases). Germline assignment: CDR1 MNHEY and CDR2 SVGAGI. The V end was cut by 5 bases, the J end by 7 bases, with 11 bases between. The CDR3 has 12 amino acids.

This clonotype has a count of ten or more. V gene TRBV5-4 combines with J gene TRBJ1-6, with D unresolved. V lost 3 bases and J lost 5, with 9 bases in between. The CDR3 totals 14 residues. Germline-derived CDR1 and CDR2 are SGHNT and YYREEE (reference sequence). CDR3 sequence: CASSWKRDNSPLHF. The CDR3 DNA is TGTGCCAGCAGCTGGAAACGGGATAATTCACCCCTCCACTTT.

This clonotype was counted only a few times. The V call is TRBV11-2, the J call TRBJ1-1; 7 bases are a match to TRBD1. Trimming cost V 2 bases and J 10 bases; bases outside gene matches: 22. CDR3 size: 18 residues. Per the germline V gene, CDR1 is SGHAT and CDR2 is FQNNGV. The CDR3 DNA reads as TGTGCCAGCAGCTTAAAGGAGAAACCGGGACAGAAAACCCTGGGAGCTTTCTTT. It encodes CASSLKEKPGQKTLGAFF.

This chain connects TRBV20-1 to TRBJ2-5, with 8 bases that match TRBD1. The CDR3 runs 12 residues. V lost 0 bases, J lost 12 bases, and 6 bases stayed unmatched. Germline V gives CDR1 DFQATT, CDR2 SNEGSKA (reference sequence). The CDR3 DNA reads TGCAGTGCTAGAGAGGACAGGGAACCGGAGTACTTC. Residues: CSAREDREPEYF.

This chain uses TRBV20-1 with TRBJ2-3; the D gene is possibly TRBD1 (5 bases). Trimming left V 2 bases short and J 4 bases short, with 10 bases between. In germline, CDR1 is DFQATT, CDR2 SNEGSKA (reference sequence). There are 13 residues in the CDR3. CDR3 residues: CSARKGAADTQYF. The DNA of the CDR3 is TGCAGTGCTAGAAAAGGGGCGGCAGATACGCAGTATTTT.

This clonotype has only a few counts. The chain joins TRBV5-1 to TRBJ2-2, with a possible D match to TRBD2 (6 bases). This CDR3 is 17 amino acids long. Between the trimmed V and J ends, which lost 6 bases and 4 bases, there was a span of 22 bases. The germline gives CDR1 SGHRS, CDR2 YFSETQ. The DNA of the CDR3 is TGCGCCAGCACCCTTGGTGGGACTCTTCTCGGCACCGGGGAGCTGTTTTTT. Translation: CASTLGGTLLGTGELFF.

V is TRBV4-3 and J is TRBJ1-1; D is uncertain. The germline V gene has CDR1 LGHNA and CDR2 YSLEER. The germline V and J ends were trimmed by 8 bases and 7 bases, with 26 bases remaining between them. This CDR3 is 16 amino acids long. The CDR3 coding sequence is TGCGCCAGCTCTAAGCGCGGCAGATTTATTGGGATTGAAGCTTTCTTT. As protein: CASSKRGRFIGIEAFF.

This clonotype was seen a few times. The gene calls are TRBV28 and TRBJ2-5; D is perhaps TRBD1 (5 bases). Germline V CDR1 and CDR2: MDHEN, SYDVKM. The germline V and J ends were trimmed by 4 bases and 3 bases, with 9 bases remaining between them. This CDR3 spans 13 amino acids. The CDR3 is CASSYLGEETQYF. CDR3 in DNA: TGTGCCAGCAGTTATTTAGGGGAAGAGACCCAGTACTTC.

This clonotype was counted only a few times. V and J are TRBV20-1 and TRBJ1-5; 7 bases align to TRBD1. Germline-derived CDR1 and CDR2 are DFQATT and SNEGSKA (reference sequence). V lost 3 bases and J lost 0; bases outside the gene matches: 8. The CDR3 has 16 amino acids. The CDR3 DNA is TGCAGTGCTAGCGGTAGGGACAGTTATAGCAATCAGCCCCAGCATTTT. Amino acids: CSASGRDSYSNQPQHF.

The CDR3 DNA reads as TGTGCCAGCCGGCCTCTAGCGGATCAAGGTGAGCAGTTCTTC. This codes for CASRPLADQGEQFF. The chain uses TRBV27 and TRBJ2-1; TRBD2 aligns across 7 bases. The junction had 13 bases not matched to a gene; V was cut back by 8 bases and J by 9 bases. The length of the CDR3 is 14 residues. Germline CDR1 reads MNHEY; CDR2 reads SMNVEV (reference sequence).

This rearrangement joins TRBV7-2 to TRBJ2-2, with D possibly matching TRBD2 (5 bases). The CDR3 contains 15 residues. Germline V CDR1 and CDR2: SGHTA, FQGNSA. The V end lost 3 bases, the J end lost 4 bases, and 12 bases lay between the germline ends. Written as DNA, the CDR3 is TGTGCCAGCAGCTTTCCGATAGGGAGCACCGGGGAGCTGTTTTTT. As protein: CASSFPIGSTGELFF. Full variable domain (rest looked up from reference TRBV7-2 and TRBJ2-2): GAGVSQSPSNKVTEKGKDVELRCDPISGHTALYWYRQSLGQGLEFLIYFQGNSAPDKSGLPSDRFSAERTGGSVSTLTIQRTQQEDSAVYLCASSFPIGSTGELFFGEGSRLTVL.

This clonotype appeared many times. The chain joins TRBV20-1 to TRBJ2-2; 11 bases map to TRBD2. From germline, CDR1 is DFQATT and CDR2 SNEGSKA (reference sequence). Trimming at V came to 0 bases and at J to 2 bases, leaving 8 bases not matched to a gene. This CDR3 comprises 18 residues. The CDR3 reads CSARDRTSGHPNTGELFF. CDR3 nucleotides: TGCAGTGCTAGAGATCGGACTAGCGGGCATCCAAACACCGGGGAGCTGTTTTTT.

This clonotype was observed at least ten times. The CDR3 DNA is TGTGCCAGCACCACAGGGAGCACTGAAGCTTTCTTT. It translates to CASTTGSTEAFF. The chain has TRBV28 and TRBJ1-1; TRBD1 might be the D (6 bases). The CDR3 is 12 amino acids. The V gene lost 7 bases and the J gene lost 4 bases, with 10 bases spanning the gap. Germline CDR1 reads MDHEN; CDR2 reads SYDVKM. Looking up the rest from reference TRBV28 and TRBJ1-1 gives the full variable domain: DVKVTQSSRYLVKRTGEKVFLECVQDMDHENMFWYRQDPGLGLRLIYFSYDVKMKEKGDIPEGYSVSREKKERFSLILESASTNQTSMYLCASTTGSTEAFFGQGTRLTVV.

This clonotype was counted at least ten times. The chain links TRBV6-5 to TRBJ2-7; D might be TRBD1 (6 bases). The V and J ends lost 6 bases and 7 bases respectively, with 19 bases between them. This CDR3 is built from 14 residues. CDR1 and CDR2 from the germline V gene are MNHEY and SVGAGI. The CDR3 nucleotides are TGTGCCAGCAGCCCCCAGGGGCCGTCTACGGAGCAGTACTTC. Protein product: CASSPQGPSTEQYF.

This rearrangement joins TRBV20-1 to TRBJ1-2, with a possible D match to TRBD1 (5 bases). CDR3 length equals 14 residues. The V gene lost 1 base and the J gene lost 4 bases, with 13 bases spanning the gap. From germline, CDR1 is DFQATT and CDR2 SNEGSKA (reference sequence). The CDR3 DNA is TGCAGTGCTAGAGGGAGCAGGGTTTCCTATGGCTACACCTTC. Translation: CSARGSRVSYGYTF.

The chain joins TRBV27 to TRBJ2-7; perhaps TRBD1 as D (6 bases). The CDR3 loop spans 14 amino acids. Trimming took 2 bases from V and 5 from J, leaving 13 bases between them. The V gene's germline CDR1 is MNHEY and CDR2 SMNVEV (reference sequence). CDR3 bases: TGTGCCAGCAGTTTAAGGGGGTATTTCCACGAGCAGTACTTC. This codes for CASSLRGYFHEQYF.

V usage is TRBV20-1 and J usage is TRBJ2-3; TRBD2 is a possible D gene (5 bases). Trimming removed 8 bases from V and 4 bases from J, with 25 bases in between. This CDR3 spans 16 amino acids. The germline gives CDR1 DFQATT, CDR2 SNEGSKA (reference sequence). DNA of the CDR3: TGCAGTCCCGGACTTAGCGACGTTCGACGATCAGATACGCAGTATTTT. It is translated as CSPGLSDVRRSDTQYF.

The CDR3 coding sequence is TGTGCCAGCAGCCGTTTCTCTGGGGCCAACGTCCTGACTTTC. This codes for CASSRFSGANVLTF. This chain joins TRBV6-2 or TRBV6-3 and TRBJ2-6; the D is unclear. With 6 bases removed from V and 0 bases from J, the gap between germline ends came to 6 bases. The CDR3 loop spans 14 amino acids. CDR1 is MNHEY and CDR2 is SVGEGT in the germline V gene.

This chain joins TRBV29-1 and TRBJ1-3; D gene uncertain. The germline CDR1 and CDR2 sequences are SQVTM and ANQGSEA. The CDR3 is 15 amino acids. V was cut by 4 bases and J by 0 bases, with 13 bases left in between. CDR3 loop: CSVVLRFASGNTIYF. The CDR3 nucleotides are TGCAGCGTTGTGTTAAGGTTTGCCTCTGGAAACACCATATATTTT.

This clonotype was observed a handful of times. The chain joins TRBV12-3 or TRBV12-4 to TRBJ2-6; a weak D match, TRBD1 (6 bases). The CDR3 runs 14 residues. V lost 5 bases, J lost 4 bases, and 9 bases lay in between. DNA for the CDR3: TGTGCCAGCAGTCCAGGGGTCGGGGCCAACGTCCTGACTTTC. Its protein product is CASSPGVGANVLTF.

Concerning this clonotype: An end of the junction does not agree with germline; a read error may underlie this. The CDR3 loop is CASSLRAGQIKTYGQYF. The CDR3 DNA reads as TGTGCCAGCAGCTTGCGGGCAGGACAAATCAAAACCTACGGGCAGTACTTC. J is TRBJ2-7 and V is TRBV5-5; weak D call: TRBD1 (5 bases). The CDR3 has 17 amino acids. The germline CDR1 and CDR2 sequences are SGHKS and YYEKEE (reference sequence).

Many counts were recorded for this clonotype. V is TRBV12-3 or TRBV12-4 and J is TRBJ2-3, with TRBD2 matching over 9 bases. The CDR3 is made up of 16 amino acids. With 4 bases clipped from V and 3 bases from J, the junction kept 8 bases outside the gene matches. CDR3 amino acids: CASSSPGAGGTDTQYF. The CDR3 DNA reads TGTGCCAGCAGTTCCCCCGGAGCGGGGGGTACAGATACGCAGTATTTT.

CDR3 DNA: TGTGCCAGCAGGGCGGGACAGGCAACTAGCACAGATACGCAGTATTTT. Translation gives CASRAGQATSTDTQYF. This sequence joins TRBV6-5 and TRBJ2-3, with TRBD1 identical over 8 bases. CDR1 is MNHEY, CDR2 SVGAGI, per germline. With 6 bases clipped from V and 0 bases from J, the junction kept 8 bases outside the gene matches. This CDR3 has 16 amino acids.

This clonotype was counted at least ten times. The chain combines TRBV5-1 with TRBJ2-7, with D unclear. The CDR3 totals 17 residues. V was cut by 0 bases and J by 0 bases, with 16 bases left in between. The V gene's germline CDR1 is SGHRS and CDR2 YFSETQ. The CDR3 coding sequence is TGCGCCAGCAGCTTGGAAAGGACGTTAGGGTACTCCTACGAGCAGTACTTC. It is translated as CASSLERTLGYSYEQYF.

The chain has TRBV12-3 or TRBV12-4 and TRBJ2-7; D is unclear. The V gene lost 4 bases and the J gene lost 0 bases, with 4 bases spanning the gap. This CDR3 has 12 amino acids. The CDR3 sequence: CASSYHSYEQYF. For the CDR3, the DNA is TGTGCCAGCAGTTATCACTCCTACGAGCAGTACTTC.

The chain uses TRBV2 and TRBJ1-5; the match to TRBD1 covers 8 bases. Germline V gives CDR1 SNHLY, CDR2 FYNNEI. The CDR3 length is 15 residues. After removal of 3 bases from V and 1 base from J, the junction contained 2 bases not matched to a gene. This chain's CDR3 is CASSDGTGSNQPQHF. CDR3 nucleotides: TGTGCCAGCAGTGACGGGACAGGCAGCAATCAGCCCCAGCATTTT.